Listed below are T cell receptor beta chains from one sample, sequenced in a study of blood T cell repertoires in COVID-19. Sequencing was performed with immunoSEQ multiplex PCR; in TCRdb, only in-frame clones are kept and a portion is missing. The sample holds approximately 150,000 clones; around 80% are singletons and the top ten take around 20%. Sequencing was done on a sample of peripheral blood. These receptors all stem from a woman between 65 and 79 years old who had recovered from COVID-19. Both conserved end residues are part of each CDR3. The order of the fields is V gene, J gene, clone size, CDR3 protein. Some rows mark clone size as missing; the rest say once, few, many or name a class of expanded clone.

TRBV5-1,TRBJ1-2,few,CASSAAWIGGYTF
TRBV28,TRBJ2-5,once,CASSLTSAQETQYF
TRBV9,TRBJ2-3,once,CASSRASRSPSTDTQYF
TRBV4-3,TRBJ2-1,-,CASSQDPHDRGEQFF
TRBV18,TRBJ2-7,once,CASSPRDSSSSTYEQYF
TRBV18,TRBJ2-1,-,CASSPRPGHLNEQFF
TRBV27,TRBJ2-7,-,CASSGTGREEQYF
TRBV3-1/TRBV3-2,TRBJ1-3,few,CASSKYGGNTIYF
TRBV25-1,TRBJ2-5,-,CASTEQELETQYF
TRBV30,TRBJ2-5,-,CAWRRTGETQYF
TRBV14,TRBJ1-2,-,CASSQAKGLGNYGYTF
TRBV30,TRBJ2-3,-,CAWRGSAAWPGDTQYF
TRBV11-3,TRBJ2-1,-,CASSSGLGSSYNEQFF
TRBV7-6,TRBJ2-3,-,CASSLGPPSGGGTDTQYF
TRBV10-3,TRBJ2-1,-,CAIIGSGDKTRNEQFF
TRBV28,TRBJ2-7,-,CASNPAQGYEQYF
TRBV7-2,TRBJ2-1,once,CASSGLAGVNEQFF